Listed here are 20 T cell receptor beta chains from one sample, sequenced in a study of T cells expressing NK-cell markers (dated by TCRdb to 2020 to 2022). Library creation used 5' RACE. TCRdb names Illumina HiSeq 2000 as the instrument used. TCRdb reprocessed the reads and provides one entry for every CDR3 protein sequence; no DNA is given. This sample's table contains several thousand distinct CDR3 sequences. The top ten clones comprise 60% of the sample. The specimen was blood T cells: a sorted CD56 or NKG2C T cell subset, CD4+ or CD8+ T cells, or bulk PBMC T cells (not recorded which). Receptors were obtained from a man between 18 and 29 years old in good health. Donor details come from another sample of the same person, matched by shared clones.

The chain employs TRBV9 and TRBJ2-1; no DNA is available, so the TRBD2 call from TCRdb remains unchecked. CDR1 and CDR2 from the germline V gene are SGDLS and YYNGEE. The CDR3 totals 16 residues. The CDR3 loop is CASSVGTSGPLHEQFF.

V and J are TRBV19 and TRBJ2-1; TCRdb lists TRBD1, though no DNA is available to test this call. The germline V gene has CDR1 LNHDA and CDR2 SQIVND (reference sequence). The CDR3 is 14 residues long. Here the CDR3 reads CASSSVPLGNEQFF.

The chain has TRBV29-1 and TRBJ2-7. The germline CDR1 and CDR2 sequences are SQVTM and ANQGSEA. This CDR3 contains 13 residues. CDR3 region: CSVLWRGSYEQYF.

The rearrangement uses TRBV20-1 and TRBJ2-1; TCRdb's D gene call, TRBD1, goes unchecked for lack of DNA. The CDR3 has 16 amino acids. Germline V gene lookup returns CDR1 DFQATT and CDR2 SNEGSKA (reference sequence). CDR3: CSAISVVGQGLNEQFF.

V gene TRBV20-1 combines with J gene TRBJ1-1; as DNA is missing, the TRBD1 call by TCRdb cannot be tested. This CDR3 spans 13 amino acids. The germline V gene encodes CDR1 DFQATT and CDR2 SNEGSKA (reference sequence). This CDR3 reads CSARGDRDTEAFF.

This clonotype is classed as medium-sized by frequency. The CDR3 here is CASSLVGVLDEQFF. The chain uses TRBV5-1 and TRBJ2-1; the TCRdb call, TRBD1, lacks DNA for checking. Germline CDR1 is SGHRS and CDR2 is YFSETQ. This CDR3 has 14 amino acids.

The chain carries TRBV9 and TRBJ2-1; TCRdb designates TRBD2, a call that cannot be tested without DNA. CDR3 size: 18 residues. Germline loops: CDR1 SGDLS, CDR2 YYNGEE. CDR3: CASSDSLTSGLSYNEQFF.

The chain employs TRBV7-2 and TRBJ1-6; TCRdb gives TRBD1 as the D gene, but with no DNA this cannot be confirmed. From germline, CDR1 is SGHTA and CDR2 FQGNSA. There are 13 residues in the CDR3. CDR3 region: CASSSTGSSPLHF.

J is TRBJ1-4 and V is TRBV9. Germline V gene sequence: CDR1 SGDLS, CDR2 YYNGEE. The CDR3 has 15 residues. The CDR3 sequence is CASSVAEVANEKLFF.

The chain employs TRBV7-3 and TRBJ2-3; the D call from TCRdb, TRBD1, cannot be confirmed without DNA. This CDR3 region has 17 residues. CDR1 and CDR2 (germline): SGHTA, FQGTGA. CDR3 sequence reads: CASSLSPTGGGGDTQYF.

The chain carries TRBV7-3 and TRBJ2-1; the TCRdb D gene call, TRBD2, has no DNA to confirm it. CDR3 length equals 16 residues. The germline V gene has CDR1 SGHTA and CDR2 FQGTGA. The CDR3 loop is CASSLGSGTPLNEQFF.

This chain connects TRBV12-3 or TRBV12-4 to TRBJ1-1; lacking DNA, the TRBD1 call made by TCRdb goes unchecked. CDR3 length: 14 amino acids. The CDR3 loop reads CASRGTGVNTEAFF.

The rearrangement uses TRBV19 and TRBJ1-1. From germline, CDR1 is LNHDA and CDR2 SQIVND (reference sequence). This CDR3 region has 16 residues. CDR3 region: CASSIGWARPNTEAFF.

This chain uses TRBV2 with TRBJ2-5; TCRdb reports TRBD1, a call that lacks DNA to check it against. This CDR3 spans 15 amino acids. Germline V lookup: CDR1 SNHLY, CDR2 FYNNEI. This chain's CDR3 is CASSEARGEKETQYF.

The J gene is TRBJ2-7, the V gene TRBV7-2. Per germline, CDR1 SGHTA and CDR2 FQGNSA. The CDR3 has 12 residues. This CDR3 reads CASSLEVGEQYF.

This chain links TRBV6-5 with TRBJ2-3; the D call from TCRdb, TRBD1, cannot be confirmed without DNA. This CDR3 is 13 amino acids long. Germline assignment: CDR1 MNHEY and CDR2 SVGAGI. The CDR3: CASSINRDGTQYF.

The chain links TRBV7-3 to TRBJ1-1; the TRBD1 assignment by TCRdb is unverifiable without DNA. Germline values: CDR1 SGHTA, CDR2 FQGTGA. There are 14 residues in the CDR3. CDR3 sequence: CASSQSPRGAEAFF.

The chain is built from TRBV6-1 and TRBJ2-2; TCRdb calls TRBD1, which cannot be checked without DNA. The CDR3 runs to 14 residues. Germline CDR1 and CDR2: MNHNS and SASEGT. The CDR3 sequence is CASSHLPGPGELFF.

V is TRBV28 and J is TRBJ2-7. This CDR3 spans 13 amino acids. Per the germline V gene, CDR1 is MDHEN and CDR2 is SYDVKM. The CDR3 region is CASSGVLAAEQYF.

CDR3 in amino acids: CASSLLFAAGNQPQHF. The chain links TRBV5-5 to TRBJ1-5. This CDR3 has 16 residues. Germline CDR1 and CDR2: SGHKS and YYEKEE (reference sequence).